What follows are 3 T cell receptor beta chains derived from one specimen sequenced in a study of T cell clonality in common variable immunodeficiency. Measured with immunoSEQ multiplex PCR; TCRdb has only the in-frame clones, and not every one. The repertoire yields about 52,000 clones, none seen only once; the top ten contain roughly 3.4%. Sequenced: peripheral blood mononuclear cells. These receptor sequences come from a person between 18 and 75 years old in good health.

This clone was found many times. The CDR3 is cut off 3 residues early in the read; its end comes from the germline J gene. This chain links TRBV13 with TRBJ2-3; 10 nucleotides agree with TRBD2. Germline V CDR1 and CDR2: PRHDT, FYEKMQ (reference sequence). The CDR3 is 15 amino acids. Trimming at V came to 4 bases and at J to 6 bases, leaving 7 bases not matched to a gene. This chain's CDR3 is CASSWPSGSHDTQYF. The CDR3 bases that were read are TGTGCCAGCAGCTGGCCTAGCGGGAGTCATGATACG.

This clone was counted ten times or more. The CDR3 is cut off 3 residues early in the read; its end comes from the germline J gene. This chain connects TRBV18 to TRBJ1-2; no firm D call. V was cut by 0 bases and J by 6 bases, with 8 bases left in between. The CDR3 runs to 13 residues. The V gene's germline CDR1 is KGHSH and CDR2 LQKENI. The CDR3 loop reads CASSPPTFHGYTF. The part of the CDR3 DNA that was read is TGTGCCAGCTCACCACCGACATTCCATGGC.

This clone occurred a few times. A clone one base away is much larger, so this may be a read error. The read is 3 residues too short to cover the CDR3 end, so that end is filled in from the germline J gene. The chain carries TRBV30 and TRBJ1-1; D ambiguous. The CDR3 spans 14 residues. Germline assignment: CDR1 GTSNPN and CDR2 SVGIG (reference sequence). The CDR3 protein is CAWSVGTMNTKAFF. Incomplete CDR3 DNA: TGTGCCTGGAGTGTAGGCACGATGAACACTAAA.